These 13 T cell receptor beta chains were sequenced from one sample in a study of T-cell memory formation after mild COVID-19. TCRdb called the 5' RACE reads again in MiXCR, with one record for every CDR3 protein. The sample includes hundreds of thousands of distinct CDR3 sequences, about a fifth of them seen just once. Sequenced sample: PBMCs or a T cell subset sorted from them (not recorded which). These receptors came from an adult woman who had mild COVID-19 (a few samples of this study predate the infection). Cell type and time point are not known.

This clonotype was seen a single time. This rearrangement joins TRBV4-3 to TRBJ2-7; either TRBD1 or TRBD2 may supply D (5 bases each). V lost 2 bases and J lost 4, with 21 bases in between. CDR3 size: 17 residues. Looked up from germline, CDR1 is LGHNA and CDR2 is YSLEER. In DNA, the CDR3 is TGCGCCAGCAGCCAAAATACTGCGTCAGGGAGTCCATACGAGCAGTACTTC. Amino acids: CASSQNTASGSPYEQYF.

The chain carries TRBV18 and TRBJ2-5; no clear D gene. The germline gives CDR1 KGHSH, CDR2 LQKENI. This CDR3 is 14 amino acids long. V lost 6 bases and J 5 bases, leaving 16 bases between the germline ends. The CDR3 region has the DNA TGTGCCAGCTCGCCGAGGAACACGCCGGAGACCCAGTACTTC. Residues: CASSPRNTPETQYF.

This clonotype was counted between two and nine times. CDR3 amino acids: CSVKNRKSYNEQFF. The CDR3 coding sequence is TGCAGCGTCAAAAACAGAAAGTCCTACAATGAGCAGTTCTTC. The chain combines TRBV20-1 with TRBJ2-1; D ambiguous. The CDR3 covers 14 residues. Germline V gene lookup returns CDR1 DFQATT and CDR2 SNEGSKA (reference sequence).

This chain uses TRBV7-9 with TRBJ2-7, with 8 nucleotides matching TRBD1. There are 14 residues in the CDR3. The J segment lost 5 bases and the V segment lost 3 bases, leaving 6 bases of the junction unmatched. CDR1 SEHNR and CDR2 FQNEAQ come from the germline V gene (reference sequence). The CDR3 nucleotides are TGTGCCAGCAGCTTGACCGGGACAGGCAACGAGCAGTACTTC. Residues: CASSLTGTGNEQYF.

The genes are TRBV7-8 and TRBJ2-1; 11 bases map to TRBD2. The CDR3 consists of 14 residues. Germline V lookup: CDR1 SGHVS, CDR2 FQNEAQ. Trimming removed 5 bases from V and 15 bases from J; junction bases left unmatched: 12. The CDR3 loop reads CASSAYSLAGDGFF. CDR3 DNA sequence: TGTGCCAGCAGCGCCTATTCACTAGCGGGAGATGGGTTCTTC.

V gene TRBV29-1 combines with J gene TRBJ1-2, with no clear D. In germline, CDR1 is SQVTM, CDR2 ANQGSEA. The CDR3 contains 12 residues. Trimming cost V 5 bases and J 4 bases, with 11 bases left between them. The CDR3 region has the DNA TGCAGCGTTTTAAGGCGGGGCTATGGCTACACCTTC. Translating it yields CSVLRRGYGYTF.

This clonotype came up many times. V is TRBV19 and J is TRBJ1-5; D gene uncertain. With 5 bases removed from V and 3 bases from J, the gap between germline ends came to 11 bases. Germline V gives CDR1 LNHDA, CDR2 SQIVND (reference sequence). The CDR3 runs 14 residues. The CDR3 region has the DNA TGTGCCAGTAGTTCTTACAGTCTCAATCAGCCCCAGCATTTT. This encodes CASSSYSLNQPQHF.

V gene TRBV6-5 combines with J gene TRBJ1-2; D possibly corresponds to TRBD1 (5 bases). This CDR3 spans 16 amino acids. V lost 6 bases and J 4 bases, leaving 21 bases between the germline ends. Germline CDR1 and CDR2: MNHEY and SVGAGI. CDR3 amino acids: CASSRGRPRGLYGYTF. CDR3 DNA sequence: TGTGCCAGCAGCCGCGGCCGCCCCCGGGGCCTCTATGGCTACACCTTC.

This chain joins TRBV13 and TRBJ1-2; 7 bases are shared with TRBD1. CDR3 length: 15 residues. V shed 3 bases and J 2 bases; nucleotides not matched to a gene: 6. The germline V gene encodes CDR1 PRHDT and CDR2 FYEKMQ (reference sequence). CDR3: CASSFETGRNYGYTF. The CDR3 nucleotides are TGTGCCAGCAGCTTCGAGACAGGGCGGAACTATGGCTACACCTTC.

This clonotype was detected only a few times. V and J are TRBV6-2 or TRBV6-3 and TRBJ2-5, with a weak D call TRBD1 (5 bases). The CDR3 length is 14 residues. Germline V gene sequence: CDR1 MNHEY, CDR2 SVGEGT. V was trimmed by 4 bases and J by 2 bases, leaving 11 bases between them. The CDR3 coding sequence is TGTGCCAGCAGTTGGCCGACAGAACAAGAGACCCAGTACTTC. This sequence encodes CASSWPTEQETQYF.

V usage is TRBV30 and J usage is TRBJ1-4; D remains ambiguous. This CDR3 spans 15 amino acids. CDR1 GTSNPN and CDR2 SVGIG come from the germline V gene (reference sequence). Trimming took off 0 bases at V and 8 bases at J, with 16 bases between the two ends. The CDR3 region is CAWSVQSGWGEKLFF. For the CDR3, the DNA is TGTGCCTGGAGTGTACAATCAGGATGGGGAGAAAAACTGTTTTTT.

V is TRBV7-9 and J is TRBJ2-1; tentatively, D is TRBD1 or TRBD2 (5 bases each). The germline V gene has CDR1 SEHNR and CDR2 FQNEAQ (reference sequence). V was clipped by 5 bases and J by 6 bases, with 11 bases between them. The CDR3 sequence is 13 residues long. The DNA of the CDR3 is TGTGCCAGCAGCCTAGGGACCATCAATGAGCAGTTCTTC. Translated, it gives CASSLGTINEQFF.

The chain couples TRBV20-1 to TRBJ2-3, with TRBD2 matching over 13 bases. From germline, CDR1 is DFQATT and CDR2 SNEGSKA (reference sequence). This CDR3 is built from 17 residues. With V trimmed by 5 bases and J by 6 bases, 14 bases remained unmatched. Here the CDR3 reads CSAFTSGGAISKDTQYF. The CDR3 DNA is TGCAGTGCTTTTACTAGCGGGGGGGCCATTAGCAAGGATACGCAGTATTTT.